Listed below are T cell receptor beta chains from one sample, sequenced in a study of radiotherapy plus CTLA-4 blockade in lung cancer. Repertoires were generated with immunoSEQ multiplex PCR, while TCRdb's copy carries only in-frame clones and drops some. The sample has 40,000 to 45,000 clones, 77% seen once; the top ten hold approximately 2.4%. The sample was peripheral blood, taken from a patient treated with radiotherapy plus ipilimumab. These receptors were collected from a human donor with non-small cell lung cancer whose response to radiotherapy plus ipilimumab could not be evaluated. Both conserved end residues are part of each CDR3. Each record gives: J gene, clone size, V gene, D gene, CDR3 DNA, CDR3 protein. A D gene is named only where the DNA matches it firmly. The size entry is marked missing in some rows and otherwise reads once, few, many or a size class.

J gene: TRBJ2-1
clone size: few
V gene: TRBV19
D gene: TRBD1
CDR3 DNA: TGTGCCAGTAGCCCCGGACAGGGGTCGCAGCAGTTCTTC
CDR3 protein: CASSPGQGSQQFF

J gene: TRBJ1-5
clone size: .
V gene: TRBV5-1
D gene: .
CDR3 DNA: TGCGCCAGCAGCCCCGGGGGTAATAGCAATCAGCCCCAGCATTTT
CDR3 protein: CASSPGGNSNQPQHF

J gene: TRBJ1-6
clone size: .
V gene: TRBV7-2
D gene: .
CDR3 DNA: TGTGCCACCCACCGGGGTTTAGTTGGAAATTCACCCCTCCACTTT
CDR3 protein: CATHRGLVGNSPLHF

J gene: TRBJ1-1
clone size: .
V gene: TRBV7-2
D gene: .
CDR3 DNA: TGTGCCAGCAGCTTTGTTCCGGGGACTGAAGCTTTCTTT
CDR3 protein: CASSFVPGTEAFF

J gene: TRBJ1-2
clone size: .
V gene: TRBV28
D gene: .
CDR3 DNA: TGTGCCAGCAGTTTACGGACTTATGGCTACACCTTC
CDR3 protein: CASSLRTYGYTF

J gene: TRBJ2-5
clone size: .
V gene: TRBV4-1
D gene: TRBD1
CDR3 DNA: TGCGCCAGCAGCCTTGCCTGGGGACAGGTGGGCCAAGAGACCCAGTACTTC
CDR3 protein: CASSLAWGQVGQETQYF

J gene: TRBJ1-3
clone size: .
V gene: TRBV6-5
D gene: .
CDR3 DNA: TGTGCCAGCAGGCGGACAATCGGAGACACCATATATTTT
CDR3 protein: CASRRTIGDTIYF

J gene: TRBJ2-1
clone size: .
V gene: TRBV5-1
D gene: TRBD2
CDR3 DNA: TGCGCCAGCAGACTTGGACTAGCGTCCTACAATGAGCAGTTCTTC
CDR3 protein: CASRLGLASYNEQFF

J gene: TRBJ1-4
clone size: once
V gene: TRBV19
D gene: TRBD1
CDR3 DNA: TGTGCCAGTAGTCCGAGACAGGGAACTAATGAAAAACTGTTTTTT
CDR3 protein: CASSPRQGTNEKLFF

J gene: TRBJ1-1
clone size: .
V gene: TRBV29-1
D gene: TRBD1
CDR3 DNA: TGCATTACGGGACAGATAAAAGGCACTGAAGCTTTCTTT
CDR3 protein: CITGQIKGTEAFF

J gene: TRBJ1-6
clone size: .
V gene: TRBV19
D gene: TRBD1
CDR3 DNA: TGTGCCAGTAGTACGGGACAGGGGTGGGGTAATTCACCCCTCCACTTT
CDR3 protein: CASSTGQGWGNSPLHF

J gene: TRBJ2-3
clone size: .
V gene: TRBV5-1
D gene: .
CDR3 DNA: TGCGCCAGCAGTCTAGAGGGAGATACGCAGTATTTT
CDR3 protein: CASSLEGDTQYF

J gene: TRBJ1-3
clone size: .
V gene: TRBV9
D gene: TRBD1
CDR3 DNA: TGTGCCAGCAGCGTAGGACAGGGGGGATTCTCTGGAAACACCATATATTTT
CDR3 protein: CASSVGQGGFSGNTIYF

J gene: TRBJ2-2
clone size: .
V gene: TRBV27
D gene: TRBD2
CDR3 DNA: TGTGCCAGCAGACCCTTCGCGGGAGGGGCCGGGGAGCTGTTTTTT
CDR3 protein: CASRPFAGGAGELFF

J gene: TRBJ2-7
clone size: .
V gene: TRBV29-1
D gene: TRBD1
CDR3 DNA: TGCAGCGTTGAGGGGACAGGGGACTCAGACGAGCAGTACTTC
CDR3 protein: CSVEGTGDSDEQYF

J gene: TRBJ1-5
clone size: .
V gene: TRBV15
D gene: TRBD1
CDR3 DNA: TGTGCCACCAGCAGGGGCGGACAGGGCAATCAGCCCCAGCATTTT
CDR3 protein: CATSRGGQGNQPQHF

J gene: TRBJ1-2
clone size: .
V gene: TRBV5-4
D gene: .
CDR3 DNA: TGTGCCAGCAGCCCGGCGGCAGGGGCTAACTATGGCTACACCTTC
CDR3 protein: CASSPAAGANYGYTF

J gene: TRBJ2-7
clone size: .
V gene: TRBV7-9
D gene: TRBD1
CDR3 DNA: TGTGCCAGCAGCTTTAGGGGACAGGGTTTCGGTGCTGGCTACGAGCAGTACTTC
CDR3 protein: CASSFRGQGFGAGYEQYF

J gene: TRBJ2-2
clone size: few
V gene: TRBV5-6
D gene: .
CDR3 DNA: TGTGCCAGCACCCAAGTAATGGGGCAGGGATGGGCCGGGGAGCTGTTTTTT
CDR3 protein: CASTQVMGQGWAGELFF

J gene: TRBJ2-3
clone size: .
V gene: TRBV7-3
D gene: .
CDR3 DNA: TGTGCCAGCAGCTTCCAGCGAAGCACAGATACGCAGTATTTT
CDR3 protein: CASSFQRSTDTQYF

J gene: TRBJ2-7
clone size: .
V gene: TRBV5-1
D gene: TRBD1
CDR3 DNA: TGCGCCAGCAGCTTGTTACGGGGACAGGGGGCAAACGAGCAGTACTTC
CDR3 protein: CASSLLRGQGANEQYF

J gene: TRBJ1-5
clone size: few
V gene: TRBV4-2
D gene: .
CDR3 DNA: TGTGCCAGCAGCCAAATTCTAGCAGTCCCAGGGGGCAATCAGCCCCAGCATTTT
CDR3 protein: CASSQILAVPGGNQPQHF

J gene: TRBJ1-6
clone size: once
V gene: TRBV19
D gene: TRBD1
CDR3 DNA: TGTGCCAGTAGCGGACAGGGGAACTATAATTCACCCCTCCACTTT
CDR3 protein: CASSGQGNYNSPLHF

J gene: TRBJ2-3
clone size: .
V gene: TRBV5-1
D gene: TRBD2
CDR3 DNA: TGCGCCAGCGGCCCTAGCGGGGGGGCCGGTTCAGATACGCAGTATTTT
CDR3 protein: CASGPSGGAGSDTQYF

J gene: TRBJ1-2
clone size: once
V gene: TRBV6-1
D gene: .
CDR3 DNA: TGTGCCAGCAGTGAAGAGAGGTTCTATGGCTACACCTTC
CDR3 protein: CASSEERFYGYTF

J gene: TRBJ1-2
clone size: .
V gene: TRBV7-2
D gene: .
CDR3 DNA: TGTGCCAGCAGCTCGGGTCTGGGCTATGGCTACACCTTC
CDR3 protein: CASSSGLGYGYTF

J gene: TRBJ1-1
clone size: .
V gene: TRBV19
D gene: TRBD1
CDR3 DNA: TGTGCCAGTAGTAACCGGGACAGGATCGTAACTTTCTTT
CDR3 protein: CASSNRDRIVTFF

J gene: TRBJ2-7
clone size: .
V gene: TRBV25-1
D gene: .
CDR3 DNA: TGTGCCAGCAGTGGTTCACAGGGTACCTACGAGCAGTACTTC
CDR3 protein: CASSGSQGTYEQYF

J gene: TRBJ2-3
clone size: .
V gene: TRBV5-5
D gene: .
CDR3 DNA: TGTGCCAGCAGCTATGGAGGGGCCGATACGCAGTATTTT
CDR3 protein: CASSYGGADTQYF

J gene: TRBJ1-2
clone size: once
V gene: TRBV30
D gene: .
CDR3 DNA: TGTGTGGGGCAGGGTAACTATGGCTACACCTTC
CDR3 protein: CVGQGNYGYTF

J gene: TRBJ2-7
clone size: .
V gene: TRBV11-2
D gene: TRBD2
CDR3 DNA: TGTGCCAGCAGCCCGACTAGCGGGAGGTCCCTCTTC
CDR3 protein: CASSPTSGRSLF

J gene: TRBJ2-7
clone size: few
V gene: TRBV19
D gene: TRBD1
CDR3 DNA: TGTGCCAGTAGCCGCCAGGGGGCCGGCTCCTACGAGCAGTACTTC
CDR3 protein: CASSRQGAGSYEQYF

J gene: TRBJ2-7
clone size: .
V gene: TRBV28
D gene: TRBD2
CDR3 DNA: TGTGCCAGCAACCTAGTTTCTAGCGGGAGCTTTTACGAGCAGTACTTC
CDR3 protein: CASNLVSSGSFYEQYF

J gene: TRBJ1-2
clone size: few
V gene: TRBV6-6
D gene: .
CDR3 DNA: TGTGCCACCTTCTCCGGCGGGTCAGTCTATGGCTACACCTTC
CDR3 protein: CATFSGGSVYGYTF

J gene: TRBJ2-5
clone size: .
V gene: TRBV6-5
D gene: .
CDR3 DNA: TGTGCCAGCAGTTACTCGGGCGACATACCCCAAGAGACCCAGTACTTC
CDR3 protein: CASSYSGDIPQETQYF

J gene: TRBJ2-7
clone size: .
V gene: TRBV7-7
D gene: TRBD1
CDR3 DNA: TGTGCTAGCAGCCCCGGGACAGGGGGCGGCTACGAGCAGTACTTC
CDR3 protein: CASSPGTGGGYEQYF

J gene: TRBJ1-4
clone size: few
V gene: TRBV28
D gene: TRBD1
CDR3 DNA: TGTGCCAGCAGTTTAATGACAGGGGGGAATGAAAAACTGTTTTTT
CDR3 protein: CASSLMTGGNEKLFF

J gene: TRBJ2-1
clone size: .
V gene: TRBV5-6
D gene: TRBD2
CDR3 DNA: TGTGCCAGCAGCCAATCGGGGACTAGCGGGAGGAACTACAATGAGCAGTTCTTC
CDR3 protein: CASSQSGTSGRNYNEQFF

J gene: TRBJ2-7
clone size: .
V gene: TRBV4-1
D gene: TRBD2
CDR3 DNA: TGCGCCAGCAGCCAAAGTGGGAGCGGGAGCTCCTACGAGCAGTACTTC
CDR3 protein: CASSQSGSGSSYEQYF

J gene: TRBJ1-5
clone size: .
V gene: TRBV28
D gene: .
CDR3 DNA: TGTGCCAGCAGAAGGGCGTCGACAGTTAATCAGCCCCAGCATTTT
CDR3 protein: CASRRASTVNQPQHF

J gene: TRBJ2-3
clone size: .
V gene: TRBV25-1
D gene: .
CDR3 DNA: TGTGCCAGCAGTGAATCTCGGGCAGATACGCAGTATTTT
CDR3 protein: CASSESRADTQYF

J gene: TRBJ2-7
clone size: .
V gene: TRBV27
D gene: .
CDR3 DNA: TGTGCCAGCAGTTTCGGACCCGCGGGGGAGCAGTACTTC
CDR3 protein: CASSFGPAGEQYF